This TCR beta chain derives from a study of CD8 T cell repertoires and HIV-1 epitope variants. For the study at large: Separate wells received one of Twenty-five Gag or Nef variant peptides.

Germline V gives CDR1 SGHAT, CDR2 FQNNGV. V was trimmed by 4 bases and J by 3 bases, leaving 11 bases between them. The CDR3 spans 14 residues. TCR beta CDR3 was sequenced at survey depth on immunoSEQ. Using immunoSEQ multiplex PCR, the repertoire was profiled, and TCRdb retains in-frame clones only, with some absent. The repertoire holds around 4,400 clones, with around 69% as singletons. As concerns this clone: No antigen is known for it.

Material for sequencing was cultured CD8+ T cells derived from PBMCs. The sequence was collected from a male donor with HIV. The V call is TRBV11-2, the J call TRBJ2-3; unclear D gene. The CDR3 DNA sequence: TGTGCCAGCAGCTCCGTACTGGCGACAGATACGCAGTATTTT. Translation: CASSSVLATDTQYF.